Here is one T cell receptor beta chain with its context. From germline, CDR1 is MNHEY and CDR2 SVGEGT. J lost 10 bases, V lost 5 bases, and 9 bases had no gene match. The CDR3 length is 15 residues. Disease duration under 2 months; hyperthyroidism patients were aged 18 to 65. This sample is drawn from a study of T cells in Graves' hyperthyroidism and ophthalmopathy. Study overall: Peripheral blood collection took place at initial diagnosis, before any treatment.

Regions amplified from RNA transcripts were the TCR beta CDR3 regions. HTBI primers drove first-round RT-PCR of the TCR CDR3. From the multiplex PCR reads, TCRdb called clonotypes with MiXCR, one entry per CDR3 protein. The sample includes nearly 750,000 distinct CDR3 sequences, about a third seen only once; the top ten take around 30%. The clonotype originates from a woman aged 40 to 55 with Graves' hyperthyroidism. The chain joins TRBV6-2 or TRBV6-3 to TRBJ1-4; 11 bases align to TRBD1. Sample: blood. The CDR3 loop is CASSLQDGTGGKLFF. CDR3 nucleotides: TGTGCCAGCAGTCTACAGGACGGGACAGGGGGAAAACTGTTTTTT.